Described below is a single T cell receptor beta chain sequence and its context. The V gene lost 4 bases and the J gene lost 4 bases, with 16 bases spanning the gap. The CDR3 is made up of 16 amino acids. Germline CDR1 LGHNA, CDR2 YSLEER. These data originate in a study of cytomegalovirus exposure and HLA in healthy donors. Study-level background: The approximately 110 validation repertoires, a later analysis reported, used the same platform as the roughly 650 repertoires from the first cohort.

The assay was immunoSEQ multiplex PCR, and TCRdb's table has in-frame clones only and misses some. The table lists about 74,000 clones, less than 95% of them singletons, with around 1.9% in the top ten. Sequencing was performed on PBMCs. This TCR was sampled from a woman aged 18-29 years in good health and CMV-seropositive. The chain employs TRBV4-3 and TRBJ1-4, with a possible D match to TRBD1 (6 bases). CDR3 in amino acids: CASSLVGGAGNEKLFF. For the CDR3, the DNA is TGCGCCAGCAGCCTCGTTGGGGGGGCCGGTAATGAAAAACTGTTTTTT.